The 20 T cell receptor beta chains below all came from one sample that was sequenced in a study of blood T cell repertoires in COVID-19. Only in-frame clones appear in the TCRdb table, and some are missing; sequencing was by immunoSEQ multiplex PCR. There are 150,000 to 200,000 clones in the sample; roughly 88% occur only once, and approximately 5.3% lies in the top ten. Material for sequencing was PBMCs or T cells enriched from blood (not recorded which). All receptors come from a man between 65 and 85 years old who had been exposed to COVID-19.

CDR3 loop: CASSLESLVAELHEQYF. Here the CDR3 DNA reads TGTGCCAGCAGCTTGGAATCCTTGGTGGCGGAGTTGCACGAGCAGTACTTC. This rearrangement joins TRBV5-6 to TRBJ2-7; unclear D gene. The V end was cut by 0 bases, the J end by 5 bases, with 21 bases between. Germline loops: CDR1 SGHDT, CDR2 YYEEEE. This CDR3 region has 17 residues.

The chain carries TRBV5-1 and TRBJ2-1; 11 bases fit TRBD2. In germline, CDR1 is SGHRS, CDR2 YFSETQ. There are 16 residues in the CDR3. V trimming: 3 bases; J trimming: 3 bases; junction bases outside the gene matches: 5. The DNA of the CDR3 is TGCGCCAGCAGCTCCGCCGGGACTAGCGGCTACAATGAGCAGTTCTTC. Encoded protein: CASSSAGTSGYNEQFF.

The chain is built from TRBV4-1 and TRBJ1-2; 9 positions match TRBD1. The CDR3 consists of 16 residues. The germline gives CDR1 MGHRA, CDR2 YSYEKL. V dropped 3 bases and J dropped 6; count of bases not matched to a gene: 11. The CDR3 DNA follows: TGCGCCAGCAGCCATCCAATGGGACAGGGAAGGCATGGCTACACCTTC. As protein: CASSHPMGQGRHGYTF.

The chain joins TRBV18 to TRBJ1-4; D unresolved. Trimming took off 6 bases at V and 5 bases at J, with 10 bases between the two ends. Looked up from germline, CDR1 is KGHSH and CDR2 is LQKENI. The CDR3 has 13 amino acids. CDR3 nucleotide sequence: TGTGCCAGCTCCCCCGGTCGAAATGAAAAACTGTTTTTT. Its translation is CASSPGRNEKLFF.

The chain combines TRBV19 with TRBJ2-5; 7 nucleotides align to TRBD2. The V segment lost 11 bases and the J segment 5 bases; nucleotides outside the gene matches: 11. Germline lookup yields CDR1 LNHDA and CDR2 SQIVND (reference sequence). This CDR3 has 13 residues. The CDR3 region has the DNA TGTGCCGCGGGCGGGGGAAGAGGGGAGACCCAGTACTTC. The encoded protein is CAAGGGRGETQYF.

The chain combines TRBV7-2 with TRBJ1-1, with D tentatively TRBD1 (6 bases). Germline loops: CDR1 SGHTA, CDR2 FQGNSA. Between the trimmed V and J ends, which lost 8 bases and 5 bases, there was a span of 15 bases. This CDR3 contains 13 residues. The CDR3 spells CASHQGLRTEAFF. CDR3 in DNA: TGTGCCAGCCATCAGGGGTTGAGGACTGAAGCTTTCTTT.

The genes are TRBV5-1 and TRBJ2-7; D may be TRBD1 (6 bases). CDR1 is SGHRS and CDR2 is YFSETQ in the germline V gene. The CDR3 contains 15 residues. V was trimmed by 3 bases and J by 4 bases, leaving 17 bases between them. The CDR3 nucleotides are TGCGCCAGCAGCTCAGGACAGTCGGGGCTTTACGAGCAGTACTTC. It yields the protein CASSSGQSGLYEQYF.

The chain recombines TRBV3-1 (or the pseudogene TRBV3-2) with TRBJ2-1; TRBD2 agrees at 7 bases. V lost 7 bases and J lost 8; bases outside the gene matches: 11. Germline lookup yields CDR1 LGHDT and CDR2 YNNKEL (reference sequence). The length of the CDR3 is 14 residues. CDR3 sequence: CASTPGLQSHEQFF. The CDR3 region has the DNA TGTGCCAGCACTCCGGGACTACAATCCCATGAGCAGTTCTTC.

The gene calls are TRBV10-3 and TRBJ1-1; possible D gene TRBD1, 5 bases. CDR1 and CDR2 (germline): ENHRY, SYGVKD. Trimming cost V 6 bases and J 1 base, with 15 bases left between them. CDR3 length equals 15 residues. CDR3 nucleotide sequence: TGTGCCATCAGGGAGGGTGCGCAGGGGAACACTGAAGCTTTCTTT. Protein product: CAIREGAQGNTEAFF.

The chain carries TRBV3-1 (or the pseudogene TRBV3-2) and TRBJ2-7; 8 positions agree with TRBD1. Per the germline V gene, CDR1 is LGHDT and CDR2 is YNNKEL (reference sequence). This CDR3 is built from 16 residues. With V trimmed by 5 bases and J by 3 bases, 12 bases remained unmatched. The CDR3 spells CASSTPLGQERYEQYF. CDR3 nucleotides: TGTGCCAGCAGCACTCCTCTGGGACAGGAACGCTACGAGCAGTACTTC.

This clone appeared a single time. V is TRBV7-2 and J is TRBJ1-5; 7 bases are shared with TRBD1. The CDR3 sequence is 13 residues long. Germline loops: CDR1 SGHTA, CDR2 FQGNSA. V shed 2 bases and J 7 bases; nucleotides not matched to a gene: 2. The CDR3 sequence is CASSLQGGQPQHF. The CDR3 DNA reads as TGTGCCAGCAGCTTACAGGGGGGCCAGCCCCAGCATTTT.

The chain carries TRBV18 and TRBJ1-3; D unclear. CDR3 length equals 15 residues. Trimming left V 6 bases short and J 1 base short, with 13 bases between. The germline CDR1 and CDR2 sequences are KGHSH and LQKENI. CDR3 sequence reads: CASSPGLPSGNTIYF. The CDR3 nucleotides read TGTGCCAGCTCGCCTGGACTGCCGTCTGGAAACACCATATATTTT.

Only one count was recorded for this clone. The gene calls are TRBV5-5 and TRBJ1-6; D gene uncertain. Trimming left V 0 bases short and J 6 bases short, with 7 bases between. Germline V gene sequence: CDR1 SGHKS, CDR2 YYEKEE (reference sequence). This CDR3 comprises 14 residues. CDR3 DNA sequence: TGTGCCAGCAGCTTGGGCACACCTAATTCACCCCTCCACTTT. Residues: CASSLGTPNSPLHF.

The rearrangement joins TRBV24-1 to TRBJ1-2; 8 bases agree with TRBD1. CDR1 KGHDR and CDR2 SFDVKD come from the germline V gene. Trimming at V came to 3 bases and at J to 6 bases, leaving 5 bases not matched to a gene. This CDR3 contains 14 residues. CDR3 sequence reads: CATSDTRTGHGYTF. CDR3 DNA sequence: TGTGCCACCAGTGATACCAGGACAGGGCATGGCTACACCTTC.

Written as DNA, the CDR3 is TGCGCCAGCAGCTTGGTAAAGGAGGGACTGGCTTACGAGCAGTACTTC. It codes for CASSLVKEGLAYEQYF. This chain uses TRBV5-1 with TRBJ2-7; TRBD2 is a possible D gene (6 bases). Germline CDR1 reads SGHRS; CDR2 reads YFSETQ. Trimming removed 0 bases from V and 4 bases from J, with 17 bases in between. This CDR3 spans 16 amino acids.

The rearrangement joins TRBV4-3 to TRBJ2-5; no definite D call. CDR1 and CDR2 from the germline V gene are LGHNA and YSLEER. The V gene lost 0 bases and the J gene lost 6 bases, with 11 bases spanning the gap. CDR3 length: 14 residues. The CDR3 loop reads CASSQDLGGQTQYF. DNA of the CDR3: TGCGCCAGCAGCCAAGATCTTGGTGGCCAGACCCAGTACTTC.

Only a few counts were recorded for this clone. The chain has TRBV4-2 and TRBJ1-5; 7 bases are shared with TRBD1. Germline V gene data show CDR1 as LGHNA and CDR2 as YNFKEQ. The CDR3 runs to 16 residues. J lost 0 bases, V lost 0 bases, and 2 bases had no gene match. The CDR3 sequence: CASSQETGFSNQPQHF. The DNA of the CDR3 is TGTGCCAGCAGCCAAGAGACAGGGTTTAGCAATCAGCCCCAGCATTTT.

The chain recombines TRBV5-1 with TRBJ2-7; 9 nucleotides agree with TRBD2. Germline CDR1 and CDR2: SGHRS and YFSETQ. Unmatched junction bases numbered 15, after V lost 4 bases and J lost 4 bases. The CDR3 has 17 residues. The CDR3: CASSQGGGRATIYEQYF. The CDR3 nucleotides are TGCGCCAGCAGCCAGGGGGGCGGGAGGGCCACAATTTACGAGCAGTACTTC.

This clone was counted a single time. The genes are TRBV30 and TRBJ2-7; 11 bases map to TRBD2. The CDR3 consists of 14 residues. The V gene end was trimmed by 3 bases and the J gene end by 4 bases; junction bases not matched to a gene: 5. Looked up from germline, CDR1 is GTSNPN and CDR2 is SVGIG (reference sequence). For the CDR3, the DNA is TGTGCCTGGAGCCGACTAGCGGGGTGGTACGAGCAGTACTTC. Translated, it gives CAWSRLAGWYEQYF.

This rearrangement joins TRBV5-1 to TRBJ2-6, with 9 bases that match TRBD1. The V segment lost 4 bases and the J segment 14 bases; nucleotides outside the gene matches: 13. Germline CDR1 SGHRS, CDR2 YFSETQ. The CDR3 runs 15 residues. CDR3 nucleotides: TGCGCCAGCAGCACTGATCCCGGGACAGGGAAAATCCTGACTTTC. The encoded protein is CASSTDPGTGKILTF.